This T cell receptor (beta chain) derives from a study of blood T cell repertoires in COVID-19. The overall study: Material from acute and convalescent COVID-19 was sourced from the United States, Italy and Spain. PBMCs, B-cell-depleted T cells, or T cells provided the cDNA or gDNA that made up the material.

Methods used by the authors: Reference gene primer amplification yielded estimated nucleated cell counts. Sequenced by immunoSEQ multiplex PCR; TCRdb stores in-frame clones only, minus some. D and trimming come from the DNA, and the V and J calls and clone size come from that table. Among 85,000 to 130,000 clones listed, roughly 92% were seen once. V was cut by 2 bases and J by 2 bases, with 15 bases left in between. The V gene's germline CDR1 is LNHDA and CDR2 SQIVND (reference sequence). The CDR3 covers 17 residues. Sequencing was done on a sample of peripheral blood. The V gene is TRBV19, the J gene TRBJ2-2; possible D gene TRBD1, 6 bases. The TCR was taken from a man between 65 and 79 years old with acute or convalescent COVID-19. CDR3 protein: CASSIRHQGFNTGELFF. The CDR3 DNA follows: TGTGCCAGTAGTATAAGGCATCAGGGGTTCAACACCGGGGAGCTGTTTTTT.